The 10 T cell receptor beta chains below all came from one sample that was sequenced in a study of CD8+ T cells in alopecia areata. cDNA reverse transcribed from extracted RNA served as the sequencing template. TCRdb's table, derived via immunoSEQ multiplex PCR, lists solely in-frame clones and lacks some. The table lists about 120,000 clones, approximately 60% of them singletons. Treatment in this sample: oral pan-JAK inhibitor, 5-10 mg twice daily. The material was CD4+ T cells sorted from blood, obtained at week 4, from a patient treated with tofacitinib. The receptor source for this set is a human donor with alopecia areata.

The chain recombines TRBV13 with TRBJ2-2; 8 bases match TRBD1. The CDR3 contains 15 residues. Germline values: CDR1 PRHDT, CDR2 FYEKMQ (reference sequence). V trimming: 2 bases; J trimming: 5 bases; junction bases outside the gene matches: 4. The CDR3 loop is CASSLRRGRTGELFF. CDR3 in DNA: TGTGCCAGCAGCTTACGCAGGGGGCGGACCGGGGAGCTGTTTTTT.

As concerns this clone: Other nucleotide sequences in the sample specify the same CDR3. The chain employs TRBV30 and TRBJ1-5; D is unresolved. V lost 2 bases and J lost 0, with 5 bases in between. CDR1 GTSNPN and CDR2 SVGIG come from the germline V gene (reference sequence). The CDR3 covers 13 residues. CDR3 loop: CAWSKGSNQPQHF. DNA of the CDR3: TGTGCCTGGAGTAAGGGTAGCAATCAGCCCCAGCATTTT.

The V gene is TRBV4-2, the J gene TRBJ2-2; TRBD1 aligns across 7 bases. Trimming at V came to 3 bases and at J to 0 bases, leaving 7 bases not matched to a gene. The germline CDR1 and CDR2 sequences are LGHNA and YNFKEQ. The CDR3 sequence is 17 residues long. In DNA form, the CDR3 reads TGTGCCAGCAGCCACGAAAAGGGACAGCCGAACACCGGGGAGCTGTTTTTT. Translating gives CASSHEKGQPNTGELFF.

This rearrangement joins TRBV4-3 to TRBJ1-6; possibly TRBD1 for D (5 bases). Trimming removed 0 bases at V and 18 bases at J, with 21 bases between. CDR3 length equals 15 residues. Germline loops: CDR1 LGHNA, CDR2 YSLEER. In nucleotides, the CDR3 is TGCGCCAGCAGCCAAGAGGTAGATCCTAAGGCCGGGGGCCACTTT. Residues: CASSQEVDPKAGGHF.

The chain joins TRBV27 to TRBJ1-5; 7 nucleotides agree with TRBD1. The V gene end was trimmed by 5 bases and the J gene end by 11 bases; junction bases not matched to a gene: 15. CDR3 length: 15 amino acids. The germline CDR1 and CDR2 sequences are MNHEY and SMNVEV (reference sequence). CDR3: CASSKSTGDSMTQHF. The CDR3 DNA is TGTGCCAGCAGTAAGTCCACAGGGGATTCAATGACCCAGCATTTT.

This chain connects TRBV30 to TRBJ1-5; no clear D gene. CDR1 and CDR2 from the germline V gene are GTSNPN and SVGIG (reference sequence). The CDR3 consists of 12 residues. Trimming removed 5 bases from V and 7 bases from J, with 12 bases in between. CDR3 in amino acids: CAWGRRRQPQHF. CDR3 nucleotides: TGTGCCTGGGGGCGCAGGCGGCAGCCCCAGCATTTT.

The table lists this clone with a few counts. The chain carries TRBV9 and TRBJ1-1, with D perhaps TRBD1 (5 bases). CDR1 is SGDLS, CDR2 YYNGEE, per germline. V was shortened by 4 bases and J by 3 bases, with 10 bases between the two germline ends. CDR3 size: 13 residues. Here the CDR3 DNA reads TGTGCCAGCAGCTGGGGGACCGACACTGAAGCTTTCTTT. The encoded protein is CASSWGTDTEAFF.

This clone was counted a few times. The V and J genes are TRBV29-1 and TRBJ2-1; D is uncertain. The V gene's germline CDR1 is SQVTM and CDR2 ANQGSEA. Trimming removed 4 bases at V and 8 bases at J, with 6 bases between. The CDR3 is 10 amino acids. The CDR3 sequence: CSVGAYEQFF. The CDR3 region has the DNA TGCAGCGTTGGAGCTTATGAGCAGTTCTTC.

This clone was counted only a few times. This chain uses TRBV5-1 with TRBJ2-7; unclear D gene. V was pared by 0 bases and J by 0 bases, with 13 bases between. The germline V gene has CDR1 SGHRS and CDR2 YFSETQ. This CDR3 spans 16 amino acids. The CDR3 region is CASSLAETASSYEQYF. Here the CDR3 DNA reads TGCGCCAGCAGCTTGGCCGAAACAGCGAGCTCCTACGAGCAGTACTTC.

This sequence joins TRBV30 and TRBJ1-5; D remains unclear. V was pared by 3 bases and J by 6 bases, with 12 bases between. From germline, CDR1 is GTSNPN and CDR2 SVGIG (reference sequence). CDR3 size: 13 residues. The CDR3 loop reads CAWSEQRFQPQHF. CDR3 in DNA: TGTGCCTGGAGCGAACAGCGGTTTCAGCCCCAGCATTTT.